Following are 32 T cell receptor beta chains from one sample sequenced in a study of T cells after yellow fever vaccination. A single record per CDR3 protein comes from TCRdb applying MiXCR to the 5' RACE reads. The profile shows hundreds of thousands of distinct CDR3 sequences, 9% to 15% of them singletons. The sequencing used PBMCs, collected on the day of the yellow fever booster vaccination. These TCRs come from a man younger than 40 who received the YFV17D yellow fever vaccine.

The rearrangement links TRBV12-3 or TRBV12-4 to TRBJ2-2; 8 nucleotides line up with TRBD2. Losses at the gene ends were 6 bases for V and 1 base for J; bases not matched to a gene: 10. The CDR3 is 17 amino acids. CDR3 region: CASSRRRLARNTGELFF. The DNA for the CDR3 is TGTGCCAGCAGCCGCCGACGACTAGCGCGGAACACCGGGGAGCTGTTTTTT.

This clonotype occurred a few times. This chain joins TRBV4-2 and TRBJ2-5; no clear D. Germline CDR1 and CDR2: LGHNA and YNFKEQ. This CDR3 contains 15 residues. Trimming pared 2 bases from V and 4 bases from J, leaving 14 bases between. The DNA of the CDR3 is TGTGCCAGCAGCCAAAGTGGGCTAGAGAGAGAGACCCAGTACTTC. Translated: CASSQSGLERETQYF.

This rearrangement joins TRBV20-1 to TRBJ2-1; D is unresolved. The CDR3 extends over 13 amino acids. Germline CDR1 reads DFQATT; CDR2 reads SNEGSKA (reference sequence). V dropped 0 bases and J dropped 9 bases, with 12 bases sitting between them. The CDR3 bases are TGCAGTGCTAGAGATGGGCGCGCCAGTGAGCAGTTCTTC. Amino acid sequence: CSARDGRASEQFF.

This clonotype was picked up a small number of times. The CDR3 sequence: CAPLVAPKGNEQFF. The CDR3, as DNA: TGTGCCCCCTTGGTAGCGCCAAAGGGGAATGAGCAGTTCTTC. The chain has TRBV27 and TRBJ2-1, with D possibly being TRBD1 or TRBD2 (5 bases each). V gave up 11 bases and J gave up 7 bases, with 21 bases separating them. Germline-derived CDR1 and CDR2 are MNHEY and SMNVEV (reference sequence). The CDR3 spans 14 residues.

This clonotype was counted a few times. The chain combines TRBV12-3 or TRBV12-4 with TRBJ1-6, with D hard to call. Trimming stripped 3 bases from V and 5 bases from J, with 5 bases between. The CDR3 is made up of 13 amino acids. The CDR3 loop reads CASSFTDNSPLHF. The CDR3 nucleotides read TGTGCCAGCAGTTTTACGGATAATTCACCCCTCCACTTT.

This clonotype appeared many times. The chain is built from TRBV20-1 and TRBJ2-1; D is unresolved. The CDR3 is 11 residues long. The germline gives CDR1 DFQATT, CDR2 SNEGSKA (reference sequence). The germline V and J ends were trimmed by 7 bases and 4 bases, with 8 bases remaining between them. This CDR3 reads CSVPDYNEQFF. CDR3 nucleotides: TGCAGTGTTCCAGATTACAATGAGCAGTTCTTC.

This clonotype was found a few times. V gene TRBV4-2 combines with J gene TRBJ2-3; no clear D. V lost 3 bases, J lost 1 base, and 11 bases lay in between. Germline V lookup: CDR1 LGHNA, CDR2 YNFKEQ. This CDR3 region has 15 residues. The CDR3 loop reads CASSHRSPGTDTQYF. The CDR3 DNA sequence: TGTGCCAGCAGCCACCGCAGCCCTGGCACAGATACGCAGTATTTT.

The chain employs TRBV12-3 or TRBV12-4 and TRBJ1-5, with a tentative D call TRBD1 (5 bases). The CDR3 is made up of 13 amino acids. Trimming took off 8 bases at V and 7 bases at J, with 15 bases between the two ends. CDR3 sequence (DNA): TGTGCCAGCGCCCCCTCTGAGGGGCAGCCCCAGCATTTT. As protein: CASAPSEGQPQHF.

This clonotype was detected only a few times. The CDR3 region is CSARDIGIAKNIQYF. The CDR3 bases are TGCAGTGCTAGAGATATAGGAATAGCCAAAAACATTCAGTACTTC. This sequence joins TRBV20-1 and TRBJ2-4; D is unresolved. Germline V CDR1 and CDR2: DFQATT, SNEGSKA (reference sequence). The CDR3 sequence is 15 residues long. The V end lost 0 bases, the J end lost 0 bases, and 9 bases lay between the germline ends.

This chain uses TRBV20-1 with TRBJ2-7; 9 nucleotides match TRBD1. The CDR3 extends over 12 amino acids. With V trimmed by 6 bases and J by 3 bases, 3 bases remained unmatched. Germline V gene data show CDR1 as DFQATT and CDR2 as SNEGSKA (reference sequence). As DNA, the CDR3 is TGCAGTGCCGCGGACAGGGGCTACGAGCAGTACTTC. Translation gives CSAADRGYEQYF.

This clonotype occurred a few times. The rearrangement joins TRBV20-1 to TRBJ2-1, with D uncertain. Germline lookup yields CDR1 DFQATT and CDR2 SNEGSKA (reference sequence). V was clipped by 6 bases and J by 1 base, with 10 bases between them. There are 13 residues in the CDR3. CDR3 in amino acids: CSAETYSYNEQFF. CDR3 in DNA: TGCAGTGCAGAGACTTATTCCTACAATGAGCAGTTCTTC.

This clonotype appeared a few times. This chain connects TRBV20-1 to TRBJ2-1, with 7 bases that match TRBD2. The CDR3 length is 15 residues. V was clipped by 6 bases and J by 2 bases; unmatched bases: 10. Germline V gene lookup returns CDR1 DFQATT and CDR2 SNEGSKA (reference sequence). DNA of the CDR3: TGCAGTGCCCCTCCATGGGCGGGAGCCTACAATGAGCAGTTCTTC. Amino acid sequence: CSAPPWAGAYNEQFF.

The chain employs TRBV12-3 or TRBV12-4 and TRBJ2-7; D uncertain. The CDR3 is 15 residues long. V lost 3 bases and J lost 4, with 16 bases in between. This chain's CDR3 is CASSLGLGSTYEQYF. As DNA, the CDR3 is TGTGCCAGCAGTTTGGGGTTAGGATCTACGTACGAGCAGTACTTC.

There are many counts of this clonotype. The J gene is TRBJ2-7, the V gene TRBV6-2 or TRBV6-3, with D possibly matching TRBD2 (5 bases). The V and J ends lost 5 bases and 3 bases respectively, with 14 bases between them. The length of the CDR3 is 14 residues. Germline V gene lookup returns CDR1 MNHEY and CDR2 SVGEGT. The CDR3 nucleotides are TGTGCCAGCAGTGCCGTAAGCGGCGTCTACGAGCAGTACTTC. It translates to CASSAVSGVYEQYF.

This clonotype was observed a few times. The CDR3: CASSPSASLDEQYF. The CDR3 bases are TGTGCCAGCAGTCCGTCCGCTAGTTTAGACGAGCAGTACTTC. V gene TRBV14 combines with J gene TRBJ2-7; D not resolved. This CDR3 has 14 residues. CDR1 is SGHDN, CDR2 FVKESK, per germline. Trimming pared 6 bases from V and 5 bases from J, leaving 17 bases between.

There are a few counts of this clonotype. This rearrangement joins TRBV2 to TRBJ2-2; D is unresolved. CDR3 size: 13 residues. V shed 4 bases and J shed 7 bases, with 10 bases lying between them. CDR1 is SNHLY, CDR2 FYNNEI, per germline. CDR3 region: CASSADPDGELFF. CDR3 coding DNA: TGTGCCAGCAGTGCGGACCCCGACGGGGAGCTGTTTTTT.

The table lists this clonotype with many counts. The chain is built from TRBV6-5 and TRBJ2-2; D might be TRBD2 (5 bases). The V end was cut by 0 bases, the J end by 5 bases, with 7 bases between. The CDR3 spans 14 residues. Germline CDR1 is MNHEY and CDR2 is SVGAGI. Here the CDR3 DNA reads TGTGCCAGCAGTTACTCGAGAGGGACCGGGGAGCTGTTTTTT. It translates to CASSYSRGTGELFF.

This clonotype was detected only a few times. This chain links TRBV4-3 with TRBJ2-5; no definite D call. This CDR3 is built from 17 residues. Germline lookup yields CDR1 LGHNA and CDR2 YSLEER. V was shortened by 0 bases and J by 2 bases, with 16 bases between the two germline ends. CDR3 coding DNA: TGCGCCAGCAGCCAAGAGGGATCCCCTTGGGTTCAAGAGACCCAGTACTTC. Translation gives CASSQEGSPWVQETQYF.

This clonotype came up many times. The CDR3 spells CASSAGPAEQYF. In nucleotides, the CDR3 is TGTGCCAGCAGTGCTGGGCCGGCCGAGCAGTACTTC. The rearrangement joins TRBV27 to TRBJ2-7, with D unclear. The CDR3 extends over 12 amino acids. V was shortened by 5 bases and J by 6 bases, with 11 bases between the two germline ends. In germline, CDR1 is MNHEY, CDR2 SMNVEV (reference sequence).

This clonotype was detected a few times. V is TRBV7-9 and J is TRBJ1-4, with a weak D call TRBD1 (6 bases). The CDR3 has 14 amino acids. Germline loops: CDR1 SEHNR, CDR2 FQNEAQ (reference sequence). Deletions cut 2 bases from V and 6 bases from J, with 10 bases between. The CDR3: CASSLQGIYEKLFF. The CDR3 nucleotides are TGTGCCAGCAGCTTACAGGGGATATATGAAAAACTGTTTTTT.

This clonotype has a handful of counts. In DNA, the CDR3 is TGTGCCAGCAGCCTCAAGGCGGGGGCCCAGGGCACTGAAGCTTTCTTT. It specifies CASSLKAGAQGTEAFF. This chain links TRBV7-8 with TRBJ1-1; tentatively, D is TRBD1 (6 bases). V was clipped by 5 bases and J by 4 bases, with 20 bases between them. CDR1 is SGHVS, CDR2 FQNEAQ, per germline. This CDR3 spans 16 amino acids.

In its sample, this clonotype was seen a few times. The rearrangement uses TRBV15 and TRBJ2-1; perhaps TRBD2 as D (5 bases). This CDR3 comprises 13 residues. Trimming cost V 3 bases and J 12 bases, with 15 bases left between them. Germline CDR1 is LNHNV and CDR2 is YYDKDF (reference sequence). In DNA form, the CDR3 reads TGTGCCACCAGCAGGTTAAAATGGGAGAGGCAGTTCTTC. It codes for CATSRLKWERQFF.

This chain joins TRBV12-3 or TRBV12-4 and TRBJ2-4, with D tentatively TRBD1 (6 bases). The CDR3 has 15 amino acids. The germline V and J ends were trimmed by 6 bases and 2 bases, with 14 bases remaining between them. The CDR3 loop reads CASSLTDSTKNIQYF. The CDR3 coding sequence is TGTGCCAGCAGCCTAACGGACAGTACCAAAAACATTCAGTACTTC.

This clonotype has at least ten counts. This rearrangement joins TRBV5-1 to TRBJ1-5; D remains ambiguous. The germline V gene has CDR1 SGHRS and CDR2 YFSETQ. Between the trimmed V and J ends, which lost 0 bases and 2 bases, there was a span of 12 bases. There are 16 residues in the CDR3. CDR3 in amino acids: CASSLDPRGGNQPQHF. The CDR3 region has the DNA TGCGCCAGCAGCTTGGATCCACGGGGTGGCAATCAGCCCCAGCATTTT.

The V call is TRBV20-1, the J call TRBJ2-1; 11 bases agree with TRBD2. After removal of 2 bases from V and 4 bases from J, the junction contained 4 bases not matched to a gene. CDR1 DFQATT and CDR2 SNEGSKA come from the germline V gene (reference sequence). CDR3 length: 15 amino acids. DNA for the CDR3: TGCAGTGCTAGAACTGCTAGCGGGGGGTACAATGAGCAGTTCTTC. It encodes CSARTASGGYNEQFF.

The rearrangement joins TRBV7-9 to TRBJ2-7, with D possibly matching TRBD1 (5 bases). Trimming removed 5 bases from V and 3 bases from J, with 17 bases in between. Germline CDR1 SEHNR, CDR2 FQNEAQ (reference sequence). This CDR3 contains 15 residues. This CDR3 is CASSQDVDRHYEQYF. CDR3 nucleotide sequence: TGTGCCAGCAGCCAAGACGTTGACAGACACTACGAGCAGTACTTC. The complete variable domain, with remaining parts taken from reference TRBV7-9 and TRBJ2-7, reads DTGVSQNPRHKITKRGQNVTFRCDPISEHNRLYWYRQTLGQGPEFLTYFQNEAQLEKSRLLSDRFSAERPKGSFSTLEIQRTEQGDSAMYLCASSQDVDRHYEQYFGPGTRLTVT.

J is TRBJ2-3 and V is TRBV20-1; D remains unclear. V was pared by 5 bases and J by 4 bases, with 16 bases between. There are 14 residues in the CDR3. The germline CDR1 and CDR2 sequences are DFQATT and SNEGSKA (reference sequence). The CDR3 loop is CSAGDKASPDTQYF. The CDR3 DNA reads TGCAGTGCTGGTGACAAAGCGTCCCCAGATACGCAGTATTTT.

This clonotype was seen repeatedly, ten times or more. This rearrangement joins TRBV5-5 to TRBJ1-1; D is uncertain. Germline V gene sequence: CDR1 SGHKS, CDR2 YYEKEE (reference sequence). V gave up 2 bases and J gave up 1 base, with 6 bases separating them. This CDR3 spans 13 amino acids. CDR3 nucleotide sequence: TGTGCCAGCAGCTTTTCCAGGAACACTGAAGCTTTCTTT. Its protein product is CASSFSRNTEAFF.

This clonotype was observed a handful of times. J is TRBJ2-3 and V is TRBV7-2; 9 nucleotides align to TRBD2. This CDR3 has 15 amino acids. Germline V CDR1 and CDR2: SGHTA, FQGNSA. With V trimmed by 1 base and J by 6 bases, 5 bases remained unmatched. CDR3: CASSLVAGVVDTQYF. The DNA for the CDR3 is TGTGCCAGCAGCTTAGTAGCGGGAGTGGTGGATACGCAGTATTTT.

The chain has TRBV7-9 and TRBJ2-1; perhaps TRBD2 as D (6 bases). Deletions cut 3 bases from V and 5 bases from J, with 14 bases between. Germline V gene data show CDR1 as SEHNR and CDR2 as FQNEAQ (reference sequence). The CDR3 has 15 residues. This CDR3 is CASSFSGGKDNEQFF. The CDR3 DNA is TGTGCCAGCAGCTTTAGCGGAGGAAAGGACAATGAGCAGTTCTTC. The full variable domain, its missing parts supplied by reference TRBV7-9 and TRBJ2-1, is DTGVSQNPRHKITKRGQNVTFRCDPISEHNRLYWYRQTLGQGPEFLTYFQNEAQLEKSRLLSDRFSAERPKGSFSTLEIQRTEQGDSAMYLCASSFSGGKDNEQFFGPGTRLTVL.

In this sample, this clonotype turned up a few times. The chain couples TRBV20-1 to TRBJ1-6; D is unclear. V was shortened by 6 bases and J by 7 bases, with 16 bases between the two germline ends. Germline-derived CDR1 and CDR2 are DFQATT and SNEGSKA (reference sequence). The CDR3 has 14 residues. As DNA, the CDR3 is TGCAGTGCCAAAATCAAGGTTTTGAATTCACCCCTCCACTTT. It specifies CSAKIKVLNSPLHF.

This sequence joins TRBV20-1 and TRBJ2-7; the match to TRBD2 covers 7 bases. The CDR3 has 15 amino acids. Germline CDR1 is DFQATT and CDR2 is SNEGSKA (reference sequence). The V and J ends lost 3 bases and 0 bases, in that order; junction bases with no gene match: 8. The CDR3 DNA reads as TGCAGTGCTAGGTGGGCTAGCGGAAGCTCCTACGAGCAGTACTTC. It specifies CSARWASGSSYEQYF.